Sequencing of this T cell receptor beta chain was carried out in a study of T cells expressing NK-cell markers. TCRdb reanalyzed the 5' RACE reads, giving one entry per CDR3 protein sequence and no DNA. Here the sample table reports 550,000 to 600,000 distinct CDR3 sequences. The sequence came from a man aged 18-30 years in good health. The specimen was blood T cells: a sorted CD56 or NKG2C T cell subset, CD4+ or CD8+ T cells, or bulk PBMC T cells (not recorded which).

The CDR3: CASSQGTGPQETQYF. The V gene is TRBV14, the J gene TRBJ2-5; TCRdb indicates TRBD1, and absent DNA this call remains unverified. The CDR3 runs to 15 residues. Germline values: CDR1 SGHDN, CDR2 FVKESK.